Each of the 2 T cell receptor beta chains below was sequenced from the same sample in a study of identical twins' blood T cells. TCRdb reprocessed the 5' RACE reads via MiXCR and lists one record per CDR3 protein. The sample consists of around 380,000 distinct CDR3 sequences, roughly 30% of them appearing once. Sequenced: PBMCs. The receptors were sampled from a woman aged 18 to 50 in good health.

In this sample, this clonotype turned up a few times. This chain uses TRBV10-3 with TRBJ2-3, with D perhaps TRBD1 (5 bases). This CDR3 spans 14 amino acids. The ends were cut back, 10 bases at V and 6 bases at J, with 20 bases in the middle. Germline assignment: CDR1 ENHRY and CDR2 SYGVKD. The CDR3 loop reads CATQPTAAMDTQYF. The CDR3 bases are TGTGCCACCCAGCCGACAGCAGCGATGGATACGCAGTATTTT.

The rearrangement joins TRBV27 to TRBJ2-2; 9 nucleotides agree with TRBD2. The J segment lost 5 bases and the V segment lost 2 bases, leaving 3 bases of the junction unmatched. Germline assignment: CDR1 MNHEY and CDR2 SMNVEV (reference sequence). The CDR3 runs to 15 residues. CDR3 residues: CASSLGAGGTGELFF. The CDR3 region has the DNA TGTGCCAGCAGTTTAGGAGCGGGAGGAACCGGGGAGCTGTTTTTT.